This T cell receptor (beta chain) was identified during a study of T cells in Graves' hyperthyroidism and ophthalmopathy. Overall study findings and caveats: Expanded thyroid clonotypes (above 0.001) were mostly also found in blood.

CDR1 MGHDK and CDR2 SYGVNS come from the germline V gene. The CDR3 sequence is 12 residues long. V shed 0 bases and J shed 9 bases, with 6 bases lying between them. As to this clonotype: Its matching antigen is unknown.

The investigators amplified TCR beta CDR3 regions from RNA transcripts. RT-PCR in the first round (using the HTBI primer set) targeted the TCR CDR3. A single record per CDR3 protein comes from TCRdb applying MiXCR to the multiplex PCR reads. The sample has about 640,000 distinct CDR3 sequences; 20% to 25% are singletons. The sequence was collected from a man in his thirties or forties with Graves' ophthalmopathy. The chain links TRBV25-1 to TRBJ2-1; D gene uncertain. The material sequenced was blood. CDR3 region: CASSEYATEQFF. The CDR3 DNA is TGTGCCAGCAGTGAATACGCTACTGAGCAGTTCTTC.